These 13 T cell receptor beta chains were sequenced from one sample in a study of Ad26.COV2.S vaccination and SARS-CoV-2 variants. Sequencing was performed with immunoSEQ multiplex PCR; in TCRdb, only in-frame clones are kept and a portion is missing. This sample carries roughly 510,000 clones, roughly 87% of them seen once, and the ten largest clones take 10% to 15%. Described treatment: over 15 received Ad26.COV2.S at low or high dose, single or two shots; roughly five received placebo; per-sample allocation not given. Repertoires come from day 63 after the first vaccine or placebo injection. The sample here was peripheral blood, taken in a trial of Ad26.COV2.S vaccine versus placebo. The receptors come from a person aged 18-65 years who received the Ad26.COV2.S COVID-19 vaccine or a placebo.

This chain uses TRBV6-5 with TRBJ1-5; no definite D call. This CDR3 is built from 15 residues. Germline V gene lookup returns CDR1 MNHEY and CDR2 SVGAGI. V was cut by 6 bases and J by 2 bases, with 14 bases left in between. The CDR3 DNA is TGTGCCAGCAGGCTCGAGGGCGCGGGCAATCAGCCCCAGCATTTT. Translation gives CASRLEGAGNQPQHF.

The chain has TRBV7-9 and TRBJ2-7; 8 nucleotides align to TRBD1. CDR1 SEHNR and CDR2 FQNEAQ come from the germline V gene (reference sequence). Trimming at V came to 1 base and at J to 3 bases, leaving 11 bases not matched to a gene. The CDR3 runs 17 residues. CDR3: CASSLGTGTGENYEQYF. CDR3 nucleotides: TGTGCCAGCAGCTTAGGGACCGGGACAGGAGAGAACTACGAGCAGTACTTC.

This clone was detected only a few times. The chain joins TRBV5-1 to TRBJ2-1, with 15 bases identical to TRBD2. Trimming at V came to 5 bases and at J to 3 bases, leaving 18 bases not matched to a gene. Germline CDR1 and CDR2: SGHRS and YFSETQ. This CDR3 contains 21 residues. The CDR3 reads CASRPDRGPGLAGGFYNEQFF. As DNA, the CDR3 is TGCGCCAGCAGACCGGACAGGGGACCGGGACTAGCGGGAGGATTCTACAATGAGCAGTTCTTC.

This chain joins TRBV2 and TRBJ2-7, with D possibly matching TRBD1 (5 bases). Germline V CDR1 and CDR2: SNHLY, FYNNEI. There are 13 residues in the CDR3. V shed 6 bases and J shed 5 bases, with 14 bases lying between them. CDR3 nucleotide sequence: TGTGCCAGCAGCGACCAGGGTTTCAACGAGCAGTACTTC. Residues: CASSDQGFNEQYF.

The rearrangement joins TRBV5-1 to TRBJ2-5; no clear D gene. The CDR3 runs 15 residues. Looked up from germline, CDR1 is SGHRS and CDR2 is YFSETQ. The V gene lost 4 bases and the J gene lost 5 bases, with 18 bases spanning the gap. The chain's CDR3 is CASSPGDQAQETQYF. For the CDR3, the DNA is TGCGCCAGCAGCCCCGGCGACCAGGCCCAGGAGACCCAGTACTTC.

To note about this clone: Other DNA sequences of this sample code for an identical CDR3. The chain carries TRBV5-1 and TRBJ1-2; D unclear. The CDR3 spans 15 residues. V gave up 0 bases and J gave up 2 bases, with 11 bases separating them. CDR1 is SGHRS, CDR2 YFSETQ, per germline. The CDR3 nucleotides are TGCGCCAGCAGCTTGGGGGGAGGACTAAACTATGGCTACACCTTC. Translating it yields CASSLGGGLNYGYTF.

This sequence joins TRBV7-3 and TRBJ2-2; D is undetermined. Trimming shortened V by 2 bases and J by 1 base, and 8 bases separated the two germline ends. The V gene's germline CDR1 is SGHTA and CDR2 FQGTGA. The CDR3 spans 15 residues. CDR3 residues: CASSLSAGNTGELFF. Written as DNA, the CDR3 is TGTGCCAGCAGCTTATCGGCAGGGAACACCGGGGAGCTGTTTTTT.

The rearrangement joins TRBV7-2 to TRBJ2-2; 8 bases match TRBD2. After removal of 5 bases from V and 6 bases from J, the junction contained 5 bases not matched to a gene. The CDR3 covers 14 residues. CDR1 SGHTA and CDR2 FQGNSA come from the germline V gene. The CDR3 sequence: CASSVGRAPGELFF. In DNA, the CDR3 is TGTGCCAGCAGCGTCGGGAGGGCCCCCGGGGAGCTGTTTTTT.

This clone was seen once. J is TRBJ1-1 and V is TRBV19; D is possibly TRBD1 (6 bases). The CDR3 is 12 amino acids. Trimming removed 3 bases from V and 6 bases from J, with 8 bases in between. Germline-derived CDR1 and CDR2 are LNHDA and SQIVND (reference sequence). The DNA of the CDR3 is TGTGCCAGTAGTATCAGGGGCTCTGAAGCTTTCTTT. As protein: CASSIRGSEAFF.

The chain has TRBV11-3 and TRBJ2-3, with TRBD2 identical over 13 bases. This CDR3 region has 17 residues. Trimming at V came to 3 bases and at J to 2 bases, leaving 5 bases not matched to a gene. CDR1 is SGHNT and CDR2 is YENEEA in the germline V gene. The CDR3 nucleotides are TGTGCCAGCAGCTTCTCCGGGACTAGCGGGAACACAGATACGCAGTATTTT. Its protein product is CASSFSGTSGNTDTQYF.

The chain has TRBV5-4 and TRBJ2-3; D is ambiguous. This CDR3 contains 15 residues. Germline V lookup: CDR1 SGHNT, CDR2 YYREEE (reference sequence). Trimming took 3 bases from V and 6 from J, leaving 17 bases between them. The CDR3 loop is CASSSPTGFMDTQYF. In DNA form, the CDR3 reads TGTGCCAGCAGCTCTCCCACGGGTTTTATGGATACGCAGTATTTT.

This chain joins TRBV24-1 and TRBJ2-1; 7 nucleotides align to TRBD1. This CDR3 spans 14 amino acids. Trimming took 5 bases from V and 7 from J; bases not matched to a gene: 7. Germline assignment: CDR1 KGHDR and CDR2 SFDVKD. CDR3 residues: CATSGRDRGNEQFF. The CDR3 DNA sequence: TGTGCCACCAGTGGTAGGGACAGAGGGAATGAGCAGTTCTTC.

The chain carries TRBV7-8 and TRBJ1-5, with 7 bases lining up with TRBD1. With V trimmed by 1 base and J by 1 base, 4 bases remained unmatched. Looked up from germline, CDR1 is SGHVS and CDR2 is FQNEAQ. This CDR3 contains 16 residues. The CDR3 sequence: CASSLDPTGSNQPQHF. The DNA for the CDR3 is TGTGCCAGCAGCTTAGACCCGACAGGGAGCAATCAGCCCCAGCATTTT.